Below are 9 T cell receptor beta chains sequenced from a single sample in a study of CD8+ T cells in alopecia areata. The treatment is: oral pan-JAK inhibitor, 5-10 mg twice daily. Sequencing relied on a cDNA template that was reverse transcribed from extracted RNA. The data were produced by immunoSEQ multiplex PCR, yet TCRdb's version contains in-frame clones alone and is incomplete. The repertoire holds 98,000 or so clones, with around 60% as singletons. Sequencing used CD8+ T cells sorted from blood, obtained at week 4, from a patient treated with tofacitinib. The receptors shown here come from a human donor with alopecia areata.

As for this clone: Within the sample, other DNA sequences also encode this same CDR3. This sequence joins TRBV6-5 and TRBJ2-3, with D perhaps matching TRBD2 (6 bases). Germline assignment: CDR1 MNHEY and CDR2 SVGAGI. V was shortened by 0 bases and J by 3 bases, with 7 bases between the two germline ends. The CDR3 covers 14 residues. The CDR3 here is CASSYSGGTDTQYF. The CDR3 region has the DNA TGTGCCAGCAGTTACTCGGGAGGAACAGATACGCAGTATTTT.

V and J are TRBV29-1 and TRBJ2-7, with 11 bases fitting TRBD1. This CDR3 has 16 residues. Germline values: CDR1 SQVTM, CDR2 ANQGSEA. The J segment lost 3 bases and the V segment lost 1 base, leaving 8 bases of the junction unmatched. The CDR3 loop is CSVEALRTGGLYEQYF. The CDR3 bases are TGCAGCGTTGAAGCCCTCCGGACAGGGGGCCTCTACGAGCAGTACTTC.

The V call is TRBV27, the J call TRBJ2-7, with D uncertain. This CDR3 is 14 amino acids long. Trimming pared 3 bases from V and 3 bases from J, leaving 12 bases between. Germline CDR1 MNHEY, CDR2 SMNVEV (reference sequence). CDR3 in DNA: TGTGCCAGCAGTTTTAAAAGTGCCCTCTACGAGCAGTACTTC. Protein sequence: CASSFKSALYEQYF.

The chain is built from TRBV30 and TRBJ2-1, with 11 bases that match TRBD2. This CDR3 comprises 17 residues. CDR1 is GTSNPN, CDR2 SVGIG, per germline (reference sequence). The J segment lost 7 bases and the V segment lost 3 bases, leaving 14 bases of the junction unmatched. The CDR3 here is CAWRVGLADPLVNEQFF. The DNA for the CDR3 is TGTGCCTGGAGAGTGGGACTAGCGGACCCCCTCGTGAATGAGCAGTTCTTC. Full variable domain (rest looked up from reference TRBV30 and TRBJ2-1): SQTIHQWPATLVQPVGSPLSLECTVEGTSNPNLYWYRQAAGRGLQLLFYSVGIGQISSEVPQNLSASRPQDRQFILSSKKLLLSDSGFYLCAWRVGLADPLVNEQFFGPGTRLTVL.

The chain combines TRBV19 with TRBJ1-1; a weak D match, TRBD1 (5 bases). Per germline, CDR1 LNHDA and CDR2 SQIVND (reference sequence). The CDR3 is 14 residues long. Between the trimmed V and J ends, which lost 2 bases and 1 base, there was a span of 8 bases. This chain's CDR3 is CASSIQGRNTEAFF. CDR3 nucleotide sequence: TGTGCCAGTAGTATACAGGGAAGGAACACTGAAGCTTTCTTT.

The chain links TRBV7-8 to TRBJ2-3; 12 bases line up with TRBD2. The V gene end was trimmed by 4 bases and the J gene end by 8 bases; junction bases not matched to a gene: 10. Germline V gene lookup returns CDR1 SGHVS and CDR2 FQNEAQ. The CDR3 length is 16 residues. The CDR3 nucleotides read TGTGCCAGCAGCTACACGACTAGCGGGGGTTTGGGTACGCAGTATTTT. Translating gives CASSYTTSGGLGTQYF.

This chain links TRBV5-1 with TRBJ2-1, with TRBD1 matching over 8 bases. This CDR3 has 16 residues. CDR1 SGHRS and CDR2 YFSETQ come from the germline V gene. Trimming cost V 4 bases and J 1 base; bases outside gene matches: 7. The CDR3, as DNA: TGCGCCAGCAGCCCCGGGACAGGCCTATCCTACAATGAGCAGTTCTTC. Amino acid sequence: CASSPGTGLSYNEQFF. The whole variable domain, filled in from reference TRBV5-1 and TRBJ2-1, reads KAGVTQTPRYLIKTRGQQVTLSCSPISGHRSVSWYQQTPGQGLQFLFEYFSETQRNKGNFPGRFSGRQFSNSRSEMNVSTLELGDSALYLCASSPGTGLSYNEQFFGPGTRLTVL.

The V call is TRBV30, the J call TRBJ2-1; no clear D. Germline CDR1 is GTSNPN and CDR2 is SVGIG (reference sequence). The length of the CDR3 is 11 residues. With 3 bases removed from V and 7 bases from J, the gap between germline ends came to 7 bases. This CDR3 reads CAWSETNEQFF. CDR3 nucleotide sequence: TGTGCCTGGAGCGAGACGAATGAGCAGTTCTTC.

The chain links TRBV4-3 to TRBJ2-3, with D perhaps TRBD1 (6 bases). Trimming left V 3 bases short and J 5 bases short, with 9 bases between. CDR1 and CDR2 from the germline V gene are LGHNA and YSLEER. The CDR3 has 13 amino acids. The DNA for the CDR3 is TGCGCCAGCAGCCACCAGGGGATAGATACGCAGTATTTT. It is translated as CASSHQGIDTQYF.